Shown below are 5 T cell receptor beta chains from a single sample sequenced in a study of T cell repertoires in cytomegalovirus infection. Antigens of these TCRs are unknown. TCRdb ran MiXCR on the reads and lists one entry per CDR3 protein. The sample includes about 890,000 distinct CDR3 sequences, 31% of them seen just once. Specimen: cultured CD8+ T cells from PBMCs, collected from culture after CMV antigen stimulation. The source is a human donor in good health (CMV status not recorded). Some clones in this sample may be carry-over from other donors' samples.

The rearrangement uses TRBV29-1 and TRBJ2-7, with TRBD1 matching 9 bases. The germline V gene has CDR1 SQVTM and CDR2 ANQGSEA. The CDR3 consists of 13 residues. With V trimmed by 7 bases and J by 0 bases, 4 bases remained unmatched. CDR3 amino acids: CSARDRDSYEQYF. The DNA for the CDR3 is TGCAGCGCCCGGGACAGGGACTCCTACGAGCAGTACTTC.

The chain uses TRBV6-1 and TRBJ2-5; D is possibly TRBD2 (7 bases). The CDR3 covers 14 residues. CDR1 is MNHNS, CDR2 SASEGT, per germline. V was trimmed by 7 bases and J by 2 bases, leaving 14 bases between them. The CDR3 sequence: CASNQAGTQETQYF. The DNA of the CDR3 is TGTGCCAGCAACCAAGCGGGGACACAAGAGACCCAGTACTTC.

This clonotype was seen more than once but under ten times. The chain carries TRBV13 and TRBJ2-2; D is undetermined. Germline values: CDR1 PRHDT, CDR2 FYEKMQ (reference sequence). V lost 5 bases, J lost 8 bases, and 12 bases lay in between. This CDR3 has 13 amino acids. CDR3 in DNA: TGTGCCAGCAGCGGGTTATACCAGGGGGAGCTGTTTTTT. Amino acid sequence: CASSGLYQGELFF. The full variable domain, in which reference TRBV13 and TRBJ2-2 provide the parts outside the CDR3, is AAGVIQSPRHLIKEKRETATLKCYPIPRHDTVYWYQQGPGQDPQFLISFYEKMQSDKGSIPDRFSAQQFSDYHSELNMSSLELGDSALYFCASSGLYQGELFFGEGSRLTVL.

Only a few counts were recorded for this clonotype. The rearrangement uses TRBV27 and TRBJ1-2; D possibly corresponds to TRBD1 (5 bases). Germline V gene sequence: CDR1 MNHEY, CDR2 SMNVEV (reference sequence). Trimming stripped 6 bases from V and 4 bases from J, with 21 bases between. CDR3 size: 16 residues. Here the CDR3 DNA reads TGTGCCAGCAGCCCTACCGCCACTACAGGAGTCTATGGCTACACCTTC. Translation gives CASSPTATTGVYGYTF.

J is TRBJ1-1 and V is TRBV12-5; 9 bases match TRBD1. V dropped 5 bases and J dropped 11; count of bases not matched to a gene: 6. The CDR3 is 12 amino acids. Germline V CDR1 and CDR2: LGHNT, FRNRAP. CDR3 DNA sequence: TGTGCTAGTGGTCCCGGACAGGGGCACGCTTTCTTT. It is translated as CASGPGQGHAFF. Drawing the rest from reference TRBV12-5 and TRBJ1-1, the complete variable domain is DARVTQTPRHKVTEMGQEVTMRCQPILGHNTVFWYRQTMMQGLELLAYFRNRAPLDDSGMPKDRFSAEMPDATLATLKIQPSEPRDSAVYFCASGPGQGHAFFGQGTRLTVV.